This T cell receptor beta chain is from a study of early T cells in non-severe SARS-CoV-2 infection. Study-level background: Chains were unpaired, as sequencing was done on bulk RNA from unsorted whole blood.

This clonotype was observed at least ten times. What it binds is not known. Each cDNA molecule carried a unique molecular identifier. One entry per CDR3 protein, called by TCRdb with MiXCR from the 5' RACE reads. Of approximately 67,000 distinct CDR3 sequences listed, 11% were seen once; the top ten hold 3% to 4%. Germline loops: CDR1 MNHNS, CDR2 SASEGT. CDR3 length: 17 residues. J lost 10 bases, V lost 6 bases, and 14 bases had no gene match. Overall study findings and caveats: Reliance on VDJdb matching favored anti-spike CD8 responses; private and CD4 specificities were missed.

The J gene is TRBJ2-1, the V gene TRBV6-1, with TRBD2 matching 14 bases. The receptor was derived from an adult who was a healthcare worker with PCR-confirmed SARS-CoV-2 infection or an uninfected control (not recorded which). What was sequenced was whole blood. CDR3 bases: TGTGCCAGCAGCTCCGGGACTAGCGGGAGTCGAGGGAACGAGCAGTTCTTC. This translates into CASSSGTSGSRGNEQFF.